Listed here are 3 T cell receptor beta chains from one sample, sequenced in a study of technical replicates of blood from a handful of donors. Clones were read by immunoSEQ multiplex PCR, and TCRdb kept only the in-frame ones, dropping some. The data contain roughly 100,000 clones, 85% to 95% of them singletons. Sequenced material: T cells isolated from PBMCs. These receptors came from a human donor in good health.

This chain links TRBV5-1 with TRBJ2-3; TRBD2 is a possible D gene (6 bases). The CDR3 sequence is 16 residues long. Per the germline V gene, CDR1 is SGHRS and CDR2 is YFSETQ. Trimming pared 4 bases from V and 2 bases from J, leaving 17 bases between. The CDR3: CASSVGVAGNTDTQYF. In DNA, the CDR3 is TGCGCCAGCAGCGTTGGGGTGGCGGGAAACACAGATACGCAGTATTTT.

V usage is TRBV4-2 and J usage is TRBJ1-2; D is possibly TRBD1 (6 bases). V was shortened by 4 bases and J by 4 bases, with 13 bases between the two germline ends. CDR1 and CDR2 from the germline V gene are LGHNA and YNFKEQ. The CDR3 has 14 residues. CDR3 in DNA: TGTGCCAGCAGCCCCACAGGGCTTAGCTATGGCTACACCTTC. Protein sequence: CASSPTGLSYGYTF.

This chain joins TRBV7-3 and TRBJ2-7; D possibly corresponds to TRBD2 (5 bases). V was shortened by 4 bases and J by 3 bases, with 10 bases between the two germline ends. Germline assignment: CDR1 SGHTA and CDR2 FQGTGA. The CDR3 extends over 13 amino acids. As DNA, the CDR3 is TGTGCCAGCAGCTCGAGGACTGGCTACGAGCAGTACTTC. As protein: CASSSRTGYEQYF.